This T cell receptor beta chain was sequenced in a study of blood T cell repertoires in COVID-19. The overall study: The United States, Italy and Spain provided the acute and convalescent COVID-19 samples.

The trim removed 6 bases at V and 8 bases at J, leaving 12 bases unmatched. The CDR3 has 14 amino acids. Germline CDR1 is MNHEY and CDR2 is SMNVEV (reference sequence). TCRdb's table, derived via immunoSEQ multiplex PCR, lists solely in-frame clones and lacks some. The sample holds about 380,000 clones, more than 70% seen once. This TCR came from a woman in her late teens or twenties who had recovered from COVID-19. The chain employs TRBV27 and TRBJ1-2, with 7 bases identical to TRBD1. Sequenced: PBMCs or T cells enriched from blood (not recorded which). In DNA form, the CDR3 reads TGTGCCAGCAGACCCTCCCAGGGGGTCGGCGGCTACACCTTC. Translated, it gives CASRPSQGVGGYTF.